A selection of T cell receptor beta chains follows, all from one sample in a study of blood T cell repertoires in COVID-19. Assay used: immunoSEQ multiplex PCR; TCRdb lists only in-frame clones, some missing. The top ten clones hold around 1.9% of a sample with 220,000 or so clones, roughly 88% of them seen once. The sample taken for sequencing was PBMCs or T cells enriched from blood (not recorded which). The receptors shown here come from a woman aged 50 to 60 who had recovered from COVID-19. CDR3s include the opening cysteine and the closing phenylalanine or tryptophan. The D gene is left open where the match is weak. Expanded clones get a size class; other rows say once, few or many, or leave the size out.

>TRBV9|.|few|TRBJ2-1
CASSPRVAVYNEQFF
TGTGCCAGCAGCCCGAGAGTAGCGGTATACAATGAGCAGTTCTTC
>TRBV18|TRBD1|.|TRBJ1-1
CASSPEQQGATEAFF
TGTGCCAGCTCACCAGAACAACAGGGGGCGACTGAAGCTTTCTTT
>TRBV7-6|.|.|TRBJ1-1
CASSPNGEGTEAFF
TGTGCCAGCAGCCCCAACGGGGAGGGCACTGAAGCTTTCTTT
>TRBV28|.|.|TRBJ2-7
CASSRGYEQYF
TGTGCCAGCAGTCGGGGGTACGAGCAGTACTTC
>TRBV7-2|.|many|TRBJ2-5
CASSIEVGQETQYF
TGTGCCAGCAGCATCGAGGTGGGCCAAGAGACCCAGTACTTC
>TRBV10-2|.|.|TRBJ1-2
CASSVRANYGYTF
TGCGCCAGCTCCGTTAGAGCTAACTATGGCTACACCTTC
>TRBV18|.|.|TRBJ1-1
CASSPDRMNTEAFF
TGTGCCAGCTCACCAGACAGAATGAACACTGAAGCTTTCTTT
>TRBV27|TRBD1|.|TRBJ1-6
CASRPEGQRNSPLHF
TGTGCCAGCAGACCCGAGGGACAGAGGAATTCACCCCTCCACTTT
>TRBV2|.|.|TRBJ2-1
CASAGNSRPNEQFF
TGTGCCAGCGCGGGGAACTCGCGACCTAATGAGCAGTTCTTC
>TRBV28|TRBD2|.|TRBJ2-1
CASSFSGRAVNEQFF
TGTGCCAGCAGTTTCAGCGGGAGGGCCGTCAATGAGCAGTTCTTC
>TRBV6-5|TRBD2|.|TRBJ2-3
CASSRSGRTDTQYF
TGTGCCAGCAGTCGTAGCGGGAGAACAGATACGCAGTATTTT
>TRBV3-1/TRBV3-2|.|.|TRBJ2-5
CASRPQRSRETQYF
TGTGCCAGCAGGCCCCAGCGGAGCAGGGAGACCCAGTACTTC
>TRBV5-1|TRBD1|.|TRBJ2-4
CASSSRTGEKAKNIQYF
TGCGCCAGCAGCTCCCGGACAGGGGAGAAAGCCAAAAACATTCAGTACTTC
>TRBV6-6|.|.|TRBJ1-5
CASSSLAGSNQPQHF
TGTGCCAGCAGTTCCCTGGCAGGGAGCAATCAGCCCCAGCATTTT
>TRBV2|TRBD1|.|TRBJ2-5
CASSRQGPQETQYF
TGTGCCAGCTCTAGACAGGGTCCACAAGAGACCCAGTACTTC
>TRBV10-2|.|.|TRBJ2-7
CASRQGPFGWEQYF
TGCGCCAGCAGACAGGGCCCCTTCGGCTGGGAGCAGTACTTC
>TRBV28|.|.|TRBJ1-1
CASYPGSLNTEAFF
TGTGCCAGCTATCCAGGCAGTCTGAACACTGAAGCTTTCTTT
>TRBV30|TRBD1|.|TRBJ1-4
CAWSFRQGANEKLFF
TGTGCCTGGAGTTTCCGACAGGGAGCGAATGAAAAACTGTTTTTT
>TRBV6-2/TRBV6-3|TRBD2|.|TRBJ2-7
CASSRRTSGNHEQYF
TGTGCCAGCAGTAGACGGACTAGCGGGAACCACGAGCAGTACTTC
>TRBV19|.|.|TRBJ2-7
CASSIGLPYEQYF
TGTGCCAGTAGTATTGGGCTTCCCTACGAGCAGTACTTC
>TRBV6-5|TRBD1|.|TRBJ1-1
CASSYSAGQGRAEAFF
TGTGCCAGCAGTTACTCCGCGGGACAGGGGAGGGCTGAAGCTTTCTTT
>TRBV9|.|.|TRBJ2-3
CASSPAPWREIRGDTQYF
TGTGCCAGCAGCCCCGCCCCTTGGCGGGAAATTCGAGGAGATACGCAGTATTTT
>TRBV6-6|.|.|TRBJ2-3
CASSFPGLPTDTQYF
TGTGCCAGCAGTTTTCCGGGACTCCCCACAGATACGCAGTATTTT
>TRBV11-3|.|.|TRBJ1-1
CASSPPGEAFF
TGTGCCAGCAGCCCTCCGGGGGAAGCTTTCTTT
>TRBV5-1|.|.|TRBJ2-7
CASSSRPQGSSYEQYF
TGCGCCAGCAGCTCGCGACCGCAGGGGAGCTCCTACGAGCAGTACTTC
>TRBV4-3|.|.|TRBJ1-1
CASSQDTGQQAFF
TGCGCCAGCAGCCAAGACACCGGACAGCAAGCTTTCTTT
>TRBV15|TRBD1|.|TRBJ1-4
CATSTDREGKLFF
TGTGCCACCAGCACGGACAGGGAAGGAAAACTGTTTTTT
>TRBV6-1|.|.|TRBJ2-1
CASSGGTASSYNEQFF
TGTGCCAGCAGTGGCGGGACAGCAAGCTCCTACAATGAGCAGTTCTTC
>TRBV12-3/TRBV12-4|.|.|TRBJ2-7
CASSRQGYEQYF
TGTGCCAGCAGCAGGCAGGGATACGAGCAGTACTTC
>TRBV5-1|TRBD1|.|TRBJ1-5
CASRSGQINQPQHF
TGCGCCAGCAGGTCGGGACAGATCAATCAGCCCCAGCATTTT
>TRBV11-2|.|.|TRBJ1-1
CASSLAPWPGGTEAFF
TGTGCCAGCAGCTTAGCCCCGTGGCCCGGAGGGACTGAAGCTTTCTTT
>TRBV7-2|TRBD2|.|TRBJ2-3
CASSPAGGLLDTQYF
TGTGCCAGCAGCCCAGCGGGAGGCTTGCTGGATACGCAGTATTTT
>TRBV5-1|.|.|TRBJ2-2
CASSYGQPNTGELFF
TGCGCCAGCAGCTACGGACAGCCGAACACCGGGGAGCTGTTTTTT
>TRBV5-1|TRBD1|.|TRBJ1-5
CASSPQPPGQGHNQPQHF
TGCGCCAGCAGCCCGCAGCCTCCGGGACAGGGACATAATCAGCCCCAGCATTTT
>TRBV7-3|.|.|TRBJ2-3
CASSLNPGNTDTQYF
TGTGCCAGCAGCTTAAACCCGGGGAACACAGATACGCAGTATTTT
>TRBV29-1|TRBD2|.|TRBJ2-1
CSGGLAGVGNEQFF
TGCAGCGGGGGACTAGCGGGAGTAGGGAATGAGCAGTTCTTC
>TRBV28|.|.|TRBJ1-2
CASGTAQNYGYTF
TGTGCCAGTGGCACCGCACAAAACTATGGCTACACCTTC
>TRBV27|TRBD2|.|TRBJ2-7
CASSFFRTSGSSYEQYF
TGTGCCAGCAGTTTCTTCCGGACTAGCGGGAGCTCCTACGAGCAGTACTTC
>TRBV7-8|.|few|TRBJ1-1
CASSLASAVSNTEAFF
TGTGCCAGCAGCTTAGCGTCAGCGGTTTCAAACACTGAAGCTTTCTTT
>TRBV10-2|TRBD2|.|TRBJ2-1
CASSESTSGVHSYNEQFF
TGCGCCAGCAGTGAGTCCACTAGCGGGGTACACTCCTACAATGAGCAGTTCTTC
>TRBV24-1|TRBD1|.|TRBJ2-3
CATSDFSRQGVDTQYF
TGTGCCACCAGTGACTTTAGCCGACAGGGGGTAGATACGCAGTATTTT
>TRBV19|.|.|TRBJ2-7
CASSPGTNYEQYF
TGTGCCAGTAGTCCCGGGACAAACTACGAGCAGTACTTC
>TRBV4-2|TRBD2|.|TRBJ2-1
CASSQTGTSGSYEQFF
TGTGCCAGCAGCCAAACCGGGACTAGCGGGAGTTATGAGCAGTTCTTC
>TRBV5-1|TRBD1|once|TRBJ1-2
CASSDGDRGYGYTF
TGCGCCAGCAGCGACGGGGACAGGGGCTATGGCTACACCTTC
>TRBV4-3|.|.|TRBJ2-1
CASSQDLASLPREQFF
TGCGCCAGCAGCCAAGATTTGGCTAGCCTCCCGCGTGAGCAGTTCTTC
>TRBV7-2|TRBD1|.|TRBJ1-5
CASSFSGTGSIRPQHF
TGTGCCAGCAGCTTTAGTGGGACAGGGAGTATACGGCCCCAGCATTTT
>TRBV7-3|.|many|TRBJ2-1
CASSTNPGLLYNEQFF
TGTGCCAGCAGCACCAACCCGGGACTCCTCTACAATGAGCAGTTCTTC
>TRBV6-5|TRBD1|.|TRBJ1-1
CASSYGTGTTNTEAFF
TGTGCCAGCAGTTACGGGACAGGGACTACCAACACTGAAGCTTTCTTT
>TRBV13|TRBD2|.|TRBJ2-7
CASSSGLAGSYEQYF
TGTGCCAGCAGCTCCGGACTAGCGGGTTCCTACGAGCAGTACTTC
>TRBV4-3|.|.|TRBJ1-5
CASSHFQGNQPQHF
TGCGCCAGCAGCCACTTCCAGGGGAATCAGCCCCAGCATTTT
>TRBV2|TRBD1|.|TRBJ1-5
CATGQGVGQPQHF
TGTGCCACCGGACAGGGGGTAGGGCAGCCCCAGCATTTT
>TRBV21-1|.|.|TRBJ2-4
CASSGALAKNIQYF
TGTGCCAGCAGCGGGGCGCTGGCCAAAAACATTCAGTACTTC
>TRBV5-4|.|few|TRBJ2-1
CASSPRDSNEQFF
TGTGCCAGCAGCCCGCGAGACAGCAATGAGCAGTTCTTC
>TRBV27|TRBD1|.|TRBJ1-1
CANRGRRTEAFF
TGTGCCAACAGGGGGCGTCGCACTGAAGCTTTCTTT
>TRBV20-1|.|.|TRBJ2-3
CSATQDTQYF
TGCAGTGCTACCCAAGATACGCAGTATTTT